This passage covers 14 T cell receptor beta chains from one sample sequenced in a study of blood T cell repertoires in COVID-19. The method was immunoSEQ multiplex PCR; TCRdb's version includes in-frame clones alone and lacks a portion of them. In the table there are 90,000 to 110,000 clones, less than 85% of which are singletons. Material: peripheral blood. The receptors originated from a human donor in a cohort sampled during active or convalescent COVID-19.

This chain uses TRBV7-2 with TRBJ2-1; 10 bases align to TRBD2. V lost 4 bases and J lost 5; bases outside the gene matches: 5. This CDR3 spans 15 amino acids. CDR1 and CDR2 (germline): SGHTA, FQGNSA. CDR3 DNA sequence: TGTGCCAGCAGCTACGGACTAGCGGCGAACAATGAGCAGTTCTTC. Its translation: CASSYGLAANNEQFF.

V is TRBV7-2 and J is TRBJ2-7; weak D call: TRBD2 (7 bases). V lost 5 bases to trimming and J lost 6 bases, with 20 bases between them. The CDR3 is made up of 15 amino acids. The germline gives CDR1 SGHTA, CDR2 FQGNSA. The CDR3 protein is CASSPGGGGQREQYF. CDR3 in DNA: TGTGCCAGCAGCCCCGGAGGGGGGGGGCAACGCGAGCAGTACTTC.

The V call is TRBV6-1, the J call TRBJ2-1; tentatively, D is TRBD2 (6 bases). Germline lookup yields CDR1 MNHNS and CDR2 SASEGT. The length of the CDR3 is 16 residues. V was shortened by 4 bases and J by 2 bases, with 15 bases between the two germline ends. Written as DNA, the CDR3 is TGTGCCAGCAGTGCGAAAACTAGCCCCACCTACAATGAGCAGTTCTTC. It encodes CASSAKTSPTYNEQFF.

V usage is TRBV4-2 and J usage is TRBJ1-6; 9 bases are shared with TRBD1. Germline V gene data show CDR1 as LGHNA and CDR2 as YNFKEQ. J lost 10 bases, V lost 1 base, and 2 bases had no gene match. The CDR3 is 14 amino acids. In nucleotides, the CDR3 is TGTGCCAGCAGCCAAGGGACAGGGGCCTCACCCCTCCACTTT. Translated, it gives CASSQGTGASPLHF.

This chain joins TRBV6-5 and TRBJ1-5; 10 bases map to TRBD1. This CDR3 contains 15 residues. Germline V gives CDR1 MNHEY, CDR2 SVGAGI. V was clipped by 5 bases and J by 2 bases; unmatched bases: 3. DNA for the CDR3: TGTGCCAGCAGTACTGGGACAGGGGGCAATCAGCCCCAGCATTTT. Translation: CASSTGTGGNQPQHF.

This chain uses TRBV4-3 with TRBJ1-2; D is ambiguous. The CDR3 is 15 residues long. Per the germline V gene, CDR1 is LGHNA and CDR2 is YSLEER. The V gene lost 0 bases and the J gene lost 4 bases, with 12 bases spanning the gap. This CDR3 is CASSQDTGVAYGYTF. DNA for the CDR3: TGCGCCAGCAGCCAAGATACCGGAGTTGCCTATGGCTACACCTTC.

The CDR3 protein is CAISEEGTAYEQYF. CDR3 nucleotides: TGTGCCATCAGTGAGGAGGGGACAGCCTACGAGCAGTACTTC. V and J are TRBV10-3 and TRBJ2-7; 7 nucleotides line up with TRBD1. The CDR3 loop spans 14 amino acids. The junction had 3 bases not matched to a gene; V was cut back by 2 bases and J by 2 bases. The germline CDR1 and CDR2 sequences are ENHRY and SYGVKD.

V usage is TRBV2 and J usage is TRBJ1-5; 7 bases line up with TRBD1. The junction had 11 bases not matched to a gene; V was cut back by 6 bases and J by 0 bases. The CDR3 has 17 amino acids. From germline, CDR1 is SNHLY and CDR2 FYNNEI. DNA for the CDR3: TGTGCCAGCAGGAGAGAACAGGACAGGCATAGCAATCAGCCCCAGCATTTT. It is translated as CASRREQDRHSNQPQHF.

The chain has TRBV2 and TRBJ1-2, with TRBD1 identical over 11 bases. The germline CDR1 and CDR2 sequences are SNHLY and FYNNEI. With 5 bases clipped from V and 6 bases from J, the junction kept 2 bases outside the gene matches. This CDR3 contains 13 residues. CDR3 residues: CASSPDRGHGYTF. The DNA for the CDR3 is TGTGCCAGCAGTCCGGACAGGGGGCATGGCTACACCTTC.

V is TRBV12-3 or TRBV12-4 and J is TRBJ2-5; D possibly corresponds to TRBD2 (5 bases). This CDR3 has 13 amino acids. V dropped 3 bases and J dropped 3 bases, with 8 bases sitting between them. The CDR3 nucleotides read TGTGCCAGCAGTTTTATGAGGGAAGAGACCCAGTACTTC. It yields the protein CASSFMREETQYF.

In this sample, this clone turned up a few times. The chain uses TRBV19 and TRBJ2-2; D is unresolved. Looked up from germline, CDR1 is LNHDA and CDR2 is SQIVND (reference sequence). The CDR3 is 19 residues long. The V gene lost 10 bases and the J gene lost 5 bases, with 32 bases spanning the gap. For the CDR3, the DNA is TGTGCCACCCACCAATCCCAACTGACTTTACCGATTGTAACCGGGGAGCTGTTTTTT. It yields the protein CATHQSQLTLPIVTGELFF.

The chain has TRBV7-2 and TRBJ1-4; D is perhaps TRBD1 (5 bases). The CDR3 spans 17 residues. Per the germline V gene, CDR1 is SGHTA and CDR2 is FQGNSA. Trimming stripped 0 bases from V and 0 bases from J, with 11 bases between. The CDR3 region is CASSLAVRQTTNEKLFF. The CDR3 bases are TGTGCCAGCAGCTTAGCCGTGAGACAGACAACTAATGAAAAACTGTTTTTT.

The rearrangement links TRBV11-3 to TRBJ2-1; perhaps TRBD1 as D (5 bases). This CDR3 contains 15 residues. V gave up 6 bases and J gave up 3 bases, with 15 bases separating them. Germline values: CDR1 SGHNT, CDR2 YENEEA. CDR3 nucleotide sequence: TGTGCCAGCAGTCCAAGGGGCAACGACTACAATGAGCAGTTCTTC. Residues: CASSPRGNDYNEQFF.

The chain's CDR3 is CASSPTERQGRYGYTF. The CDR3 region has the DNA TGTGCCAGCAGTCCCACCGAGCGACAGGGCCGCTATGGCTACACCTTC. The chain uses TRBV28 and TRBJ1-2, with 7 bases aligning to TRBD1. Germline V CDR1 and CDR2: MDHEN, SYDVKM. V trimming: 5 bases; J trimming: 4 bases; junction bases outside the gene matches: 13. The CDR3 contains 16 residues.